This T cell receptor beta chain was retrieved from a study of T cell responses to AZD1222 COVID-19 vaccine. Study information: Some second doses came at about 4 weeks and others at about 12 weeks; these were pooled. General study points: The study sampled repertoires only after the peak T cell response. Two AZD1222 administrations were followed by greater Spike-specific TCR breadth and depth. Unmutated variant regions are reportedly targeted by nearly half of spike-specific TCRs.

The ends were cut back, 6 bases at V and 3 bases at J, with 11 bases in the middle. The CDR3 has 13 amino acids. Germline V gene lookup returns CDR1 WNHNN and CDR2 SYGVQD (reference sequence). Measured with immunoSEQ multiplex PCR; TCRdb has only the in-frame clones, and not every one. Of around 62,000 clones listed, approximately 90% were seen once; the top ten hold just under 5%. A word on this clone: Antigen unknown.

The source is an adult in good health. The J gene is TRBJ1-1, the V gene TRBV10-1; the D gene is possibly TRBD1 (6 bases). The material was peripheral blood, obtained on day 0 of AZD1222 vaccination. The CDR3 nucleotides are TGCGCCAGCAGCCCCGGACAGTACACTGAAGCTTTCTTT. It specifies CASSPGQYTEAFF.